This T cell receptor (beta chain) is from a study of CD4 T cells in relation to SARS-CoV-2 and coronaviruses. CD4+ T cells from unexposed donors were obtained before the COVID-19 pandemic (2011-2018). The CDR3 runs 15 residues. J was trimmed by 5 bases and V by 5 bases; bases with no gene match: 7. Germline lookup yields CDR1 SGHNT and CDR2 YENEEA. Here immunoSEQ multiplex PCR was the method, and the copy in TCRdb shows in-frame clones only, minus some. In the table there are roughly 57,000 clones, roughly 88% of which are singletons. Sample: memory CD4+ T cells from PBMCs. The rearrangement links TRBV11-3 to TRBJ1-4; 8 bases match TRBD1. This clonotype originated in a human donor in good health. CDR3 residues: CASSPDRVRNEKLFF. The CDR3 DNA sequence: TGTGCCAGCAGCCCGGACAGGGTTCGAAATGAAAAACTGTTTTTT.